What follows are 31 T cell receptor beta chains derived from one specimen sequenced in a study of cytomegalovirus exposure and HLA in healthy donors. PCR employed 60 Vbeta and 13 Jbeta primers. TCRdb's table, derived via immunoSEQ multiplex PCR, lists solely in-frame clones and lacks some. The sample includes some 84,000 clones. Sequencing input: PBMCs. The receptors were gathered from a man aged 50 to 59 in good health and CMV-seronegative.

V usage is TRBV27 and J usage is TRBJ2-7; TRBD2 matches 8 bases. V lost 3 bases, J lost 0 bases, and 4 bases stayed unmatched. Germline V lookup: CDR1 MNHEY, CDR2 SMNVEV (reference sequence). The CDR3 consists of 15 residues. The CDR3: CASSFIGGASYEQYF. The CDR3, as DNA: TGTGCCAGCAGTTTTATCGGGGGGGCCTCCTACGAGCAGTACTTC.

The chain has TRBV30 and TRBJ1-6; no definite D call. The V end lost 2 bases, the J end lost 14 bases, and 10 bases lay between the germline ends. The CDR3 sequence is 11 residues long. CDR1 is GTSNPN and CDR2 is SVGIG in the germline V gene (reference sequence). CDR3 sequence (DNA): TGTGCCTGGAGTACCCGAAACTCCCTCCACTTT. This translates into CAWSTRNSLHF.

The chain couples TRBV10-1 to TRBJ1-2; a weak D match, TRBD1 (5 bases). V gave up 5 bases and J gave up 1 base, with 8 bases separating them. CDR1 WNHNN and CDR2 SYGVQD come from the germline V gene (reference sequence). The CDR3 contains 13 residues. The CDR3 loop reads CASSPGVNYGYTF. As DNA, the CDR3 is TGCGCCAGCAGTCCGGGGGTTAACTATGGCTACACCTTC.

This chain uses TRBV19 with TRBJ2-5; tentatively, D is TRBD1 (5 bases). V lost 6 bases to trimming and J lost 2 bases, with 16 bases between them. The CDR3 extends over 15 amino acids. CDR1 LNHDA and CDR2 SQIVND come from the germline V gene (reference sequence). DNA for the CDR3: TGTGCCAGTAGCATCACCGAGACAGCTCAAGAGACCCAGTACTTC. Protein: CASSITETAQETQYF.

The V and J genes are TRBV21-1 and TRBJ1-5; no DNA check was done on the table's D call, TRBD1. TRBV21-1 is assigned pseudogene status. This CDR3 has 15 residues. The CDR3 region is CASSQGTGSNQPQHF. The CDR3 DNA follows: TGTGCCAGCAGCCAGGGGACAGGGAGCAATCAGCCCCAGCATTTT.

The chain recombines TRBV7-9 with TRBJ1-2; TRBD1 matches 7 bases. The CDR3 covers 15 residues. With V trimmed by 8 bases and J by 0 bases, 9 bases remained unmatched. Germline lookup yields CDR1 SEHNR and CDR2 FQNEAQ (reference sequence). The CDR3 DNA reads as TGTGCCAGCGGTTGGGGGACAGCCTCTAACTATGGCTACACCTTC. Translation gives CASGWGTASNYGYTF.

The CDR3: CASSVLQGLDTEAFF. CDR3 DNA sequence: TGTGCCAGCAGCGTACTGCAGGGGTTGGACACTGAAGCTTTCTTT. The chain couples TRBV9 to TRBJ1-1; possibly TRBD1 for D (6 bases). V gave up 1 base and J gave up 3 bases, with 13 bases separating them. This CDR3 has 15 amino acids. CDR1 is SGDLS and CDR2 is YYNGEE in the germline V gene. The whole variable domain, remainder taken from reference TRBV9 and TRBJ1-1, is DSGVTQTPKHLITATGQRVTLRCSPRSGDLSVYWYQQSLDQGLQFLIQYYNGEERAKGNILERFSAQQFPDLHSELNLSSLELGDSALYFCASSVLQGLDTEAFFGQGTRLTVV.

This rearrangement joins TRBV27 to TRBJ1-1, with 8 nucleotides matching TRBD1. V was pared by 5 bases and J by 1 base, with 6 bases of the junction left unmatched. The CDR3 totals 15 residues. The V gene's germline CDR1 is MNHEY and CDR2 SMNVEV (reference sequence). This CDR3 reads CASSINRGKNTEAFF. In nucleotides, the CDR3 is TGTGCCAGCAGTATCAACAGGGGGAAGAACACTGAAGCTTTCTTT.

The chain employs TRBV28 and TRBJ2-2; a weak D match, TRBD1 (5 bases). The CDR3 has 18 amino acids. V gave up 0 bases and J gave up 1 base, with 15 bases separating them. CDR1 and CDR2 from the germline V gene are MDHEN and SYDVKM. The CDR3 coding sequence is TGTGCCAGCAGTTTATGGGCCGGCGGACACAAGAACACCGGGGAGCTGTTTTTT. Protein sequence: CASSLWAGGHKNTGELFF.

This chain uses TRBV4-1 with TRBJ1-5; 11 positions agree with TRBD1. Germline CDR1 MGHRA, CDR2 YSYEKL. Trimming removed 2 bases from V and 5 bases from J; junction bases left unmatched: 5. This CDR3 comprises 16 residues. CDR3 DNA sequence: TGCGCCAGCAGCCAAAAGGGACAGGGGGTCGATCAGCCCCAGCATTTT. The encoded protein is CASSQKGQGVDQPQHF.

The J gene is TRBJ2-2, the V gene TRBV30, with D possibly matching TRBD1 (5 bases). The CDR3 covers 15 residues. The ends were cut back, 4 bases at V and 3 bases at J, with 15 bases in the middle. The V gene's germline CDR1 is GTSNPN and CDR2 SVGIG (reference sequence). DNA of the CDR3: TGTGCCTGGATCCAGGGTTTGGGATACACCGGGGAGCTGTTTTTT. This encodes CAWIQGLGYTGELFF.

The rearrangement links TRBV4-3 to TRBJ2-7, with 9 nucleotides matching TRBD1. Germline lookup yields CDR1 LGHNA and CDR2 YSLEER. The CDR3 is 14 residues long. V lost 4 bases and J lost 2; bases outside the gene matches: 3. The CDR3 sequence: CASSPWTGAYEQYF. CDR3 DNA: TGCGCCAGCAGCCCCTGGACAGGGGCCTACGAGCAGTACTTC.

The chain joins TRBV5-6 to TRBJ1-2; D unclear. Germline values: CDR1 SGHDT, CDR2 YYEEEE. The V and J ends lost 1 base and 6 bases respectively, with 16 bases between them. This CDR3 contains 15 residues. CDR3 in amino acids: CASSLLPRERDGYTF. CDR3 nucleotide sequence: TGTGCCAGCAGCTTGTTGCCCCGAGAGAGAGATGGCTACACCTTC.

CDR3 loop: CASSFNRGSYEQYF. In DNA form, the CDR3 reads TGCGCCAGCAGCTTCAACAGGGGATCCTACGAGCAGTACTTC. This chain joins TRBV5-1 and TRBJ2-7; TRBD1 agrees at 7 bases. Germline loops: CDR1 SGHRS, CDR2 YFSETQ. This CDR3 has 14 residues. The ends lost 2 bases at V and 1 base at J; junction bases unmatched: 3.

The rearrangement joins TRBV11-2 to TRBJ2-3, with TRBD1 matching 9 bases. The trim removed 6 bases at V and 4 bases at J, leaving 11 bases unmatched. Germline assignment: CDR1 SGHAT and CDR2 FQNNGV. The CDR3 is 16 residues long. In DNA, the CDR3 is TGTGCCAGCAGGCCGGTGGGGACAGGGTTGTCAGATACGCAGTATTTT. This gives the protein CASRPVGTGLSDTQYF.

The V call is TRBV28, the J call TRBJ1-2; possibly TRBD1 for D (6 bases). The ends were cut back, 6 bases at V and 4 bases at J, with 12 bases in the middle. Germline CDR1 reads MDHEN; CDR2 reads SYDVKM. The CDR3 spans 13 residues. This CDR3 is CASSSGGFYGYTF. The CDR3 DNA reads TGTGCCAGCAGCTCGGGGGGCTTCTATGGCTACACCTTC.

The CDR3 loop reads CASSFRDSSNSNQPQHF. For the CDR3, the DNA is TGTGCCAGCAGCTTCCGGGACAGCAGCAATAGCAATCAGCCCCAGCATTTT. The rearrangement uses TRBV5-5 and TRBJ1-5; 7 bases map to TRBD1. The ends lost 2 bases at V and 0 bases at J; junction bases unmatched: 8. The germline V gene has CDR1 SGHKS and CDR2 YYEKEE (reference sequence). The CDR3 has 17 amino acids.

The CDR3 region is CASSESRVNSPLHF. CDR3 DNA: TGCGCCAGCAGTGAGTCGAGGGTTAACTCACCCCTCCACTTT. The V and J genes are TRBV10-2 and TRBJ1-6; no firm D call. This CDR3 has 14 amino acids. V dropped 0 bases and J dropped 10 bases, with 10 bases sitting between them. CDR1 WSHSY and CDR2 SAAADI come from the germline V gene.

V and J are TRBV10-3 and TRBJ2-3; 7 bases map to TRBD1. The CDR3 runs to 15 residues. The V segment lost 7 bases and the J segment 7 bases; nucleotides outside the gene matches: 14. Germline values: CDR1 ENHRY, CDR2 SYGVKD. This chain's CDR3 is CAITAGDRALYTQYF. The CDR3 region has the DNA TGTGCCATCACTGCCGGCGACAGGGCTCTATATACGCAGTATTTT.

The gene calls are TRBV7-9 and TRBJ1-1; D ambiguous. CDR1 is SEHNR and CDR2 is FQNEAQ in the germline V gene (reference sequence). Deletions cut 5 bases from V and 7 bases from J, with 17 bases between. This CDR3 region has 14 residues. The CDR3 DNA sequence: TGTGCCAGCAGCCCACCCAGCGTCGCGGATGAAGCTTTCTTT. It translates to CASSPPSVADEAFF.

The chain combines TRBV6-5 with TRBJ1-5; tentative D call: TRBD1 (6 bases). Germline values: CDR1 MNHEY, CDR2 SVGAGI. V was shortened by 5 bases and J by 4 bases, with 9 bases between the two germline ends. This CDR3 is built from 13 residues. DNA for the CDR3: TGTGCCAGCAGTCCGGACAGAAATCAGCCCCAGCATTTT. It is translated as CASSPDRNQPQHF.

The J gene is TRBJ1-1, the V gene TRBV7-2; possibly TRBD1 for D (5 bases). Trimming removed 2 bases at V and 3 bases at J, with 7 bases between. This CDR3 is built from 13 residues. Germline-derived CDR1 and CDR2 are SGHTA and FQGNSA. CDR3 amino acids: CASSLMGHTEAFF. For the CDR3, the DNA is TGTGCCAGCAGCTTAATGGGGCACACTGAAGCTTTCTTT.

This rearrangement joins TRBV2 to TRBJ2-1, with 16 bases identical to TRBD2. The germline CDR1 and CDR2 sequences are SNHLY and FYNNEI. The CDR3 totals 18 residues. V gave up 4 bases and J gave up 2 bases; unmatched junction bases: 5. CDR3 protein: CASSATGTSGGAYNEQFF. CDR3 nucleotides: TGTGCCAGCAGTGCCACCGGGACTAGCGGGGGGGCCTACAATGAGCAGTTCTTC.

The chain employs TRBV6-6 and TRBJ2-1, with 8 bases aligning to TRBD1. Germline V gene data show CDR1 as MNHNY and CDR2 as SVGAGI (reference sequence). V shed 5 bases, J shed 9 bases, and the junction held 6 bases outside the gene matches. The CDR3 spans 13 residues. CDR3 amino acids: CASSRNRGTEQFF. The CDR3 DNA sequence: TGTGCCAGCAGTAGAAACAGGGGGACTGAGCAGTTCTTC.

This chain joins TRBV11-1 and TRBJ1-6, with D unclear. Germline V gene lookup returns CDR1 SGHAT and CDR2 FQDESV (reference sequence). Trimming removed 5 bases at V and 1 base at J, with 6 bases between. This CDR3 contains 14 residues. As DNA, the CDR3 is TGTGCCAGCAGCCCAGGTTCCTATAATTCACCCCTCCACTTT. It specifies CASSPGSYNSPLHF.

V usage is TRBV7-9 and J usage is TRBJ1-5; D is uncertain. The germline V gene encodes CDR1 SEHNR and CDR2 FQNEAQ (reference sequence). This CDR3 is built from 16 residues. Trimming shortened V by 4 bases and J by 5 bases, and 18 bases separated the two germline ends. The CDR3 region has the DNA TGTGCCAGCAGCTCTAGCCGTGGGTCGGCTTATCAGCCCCAGCATTTT. Translating it yields CASSSSRGSAYQPQHF.

The CDR3 reads CAASGYGTDTQYF. The CDR3 bases are TGTGCCGCATCAGGGTATGGCACAGATACGCAGTATTTT. This chain connects TRBV18 to TRBJ2-3; possibly TRBD1 for D (5 bases). Germline V gives CDR1 KGHSH, CDR2 LQKENI. The V gene lost 11 bases and the J gene lost 1 base, with 13 bases spanning the gap. This CDR3 has 13 amino acids.

The chain couples TRBV9 to TRBJ1-1; D perhaps matches TRBD1 (5 bases). This CDR3 comprises 15 residues. Looked up from germline, CDR1 is SGDLS and CDR2 is YYNGEE. The V end was cut by 6 bases, the J end by 1 base, with 16 bases between. The CDR3 loop is CASTELTGSNTEAFF. In nucleotides, the CDR3 is TGTGCCAGCACCGAACTTACAGGATCGAACACTGAAGCTTTCTTT.

CDR3 nucleotides: TGTGCCAGCAGTTTCGACAGGGTCTCATACACCGGGGAGCTGTTTTTT. Translation gives CASSFDRVSYTGELFF. The chain recombines TRBV28 with TRBJ2-2, with TRBD1 identical over 7 bases. Losses at the gene ends were 3 bases for V and 3 bases for J; bases not matched to a gene: 7. CDR3 length: 16 amino acids. Germline V gene data show CDR1 as MDHEN and CDR2 as SYDVKM.

CDR3 amino acids: CSVGRGTGLETQYF. The DNA for the CDR3 is TGCAGCGTTGGTCGCGGGACAGGGTTGGAGACCCAGTACTTC. The V and J genes are TRBV29-1 and TRBJ2-5; 9 nucleotides align to TRBD1. The CDR3 length is 14 residues. Germline CDR1 is SQVTM and CDR2 is ANQGSEA. V shed 4 bases and J 5 bases; nucleotides not matched to a gene: 8.

This chain links TRBV6-1 with TRBJ1-2; D possibly corresponds to TRBD1 (6 bases). The ends were cut back, 6 bases at V and 10 bases at J, with 24 bases in the middle. The germline gives CDR1 MNHNS, CDR2 SASEGT. The CDR3 is 15 amino acids. The CDR3, as DNA: TGTGCCAGCAGCGTTCGTAACAGGGTATCCGGAGACTACACCTTC. Translation gives CASSVRNRVSGDYTF.